The 31 T cell receptor beta chains below all came from one sample that was sequenced in a study of blood T cell repertoires in COVID-19. The method was immunoSEQ multiplex PCR; TCRdb's version includes in-frame clones alone and lacks a portion of them. The sample holds around 200,000 clones, about 84% seen once. The sequenced sample was PBMCs or T cells enriched from blood (not recorded which). The origin of the receptors is a man between 40 and 49 years old with acute COVID-19.

The chain is built from TRBV28 and TRBJ1-6, with D possibly TRBD1 on 5 matching bases. V was clipped by 2 bases and J by 5 bases, with 7 bases between them. Germline V gives CDR1 MDHEN, CDR2 SYDVKM. The CDR3 runs to 14 residues. In DNA form, the CDR3 reads TGTGCCAGCAGTTTAGGAGGGGATAATTCACCCCTCCACTTT. It translates to CASSLGGDNSPLHF.

Written as DNA, the CDR3 is TGTGCCAGCAGCCCCTCTAGCACAGATACGCAGTATTTT. Amino acids: CASSPSSTDTQYF. V and J are TRBV28 and TRBJ2-3; D is unresolved. This CDR3 comprises 13 residues. From germline, CDR1 is MDHEN and CDR2 SYDVKM. The germline V and J ends were trimmed by 6 bases and 0 bases, with 7 bases remaining between them.

This sequence joins TRBV10-2 and TRBJ1-2, with 10 bases fitting TRBD1. The germline V gene has CDR1 WSHSY and CDR2 SAAADI. The CDR3 has 14 amino acids. Trimming took 5 bases from V and 4 from J; bases not matched to a gene: 4. The CDR3 nucleotides read TGCGCCAGCAGTCCTCGACAGGGGGCCTATGGCTACACCTTC. Its translation: CASSPRQGAYGYTF.

The chain uses TRBV3-1 (or the pseudogene TRBV3-2) and TRBJ1-6; no clear D. Trimming shortened V by 1 base and J by 8 bases, and 9 bases separated the two germline ends. Germline V gene data show CDR1 as LGHDT and CDR2 as YNNKEL (reference sequence). The CDR3 length is 14 residues. The CDR3 sequence: CASSQAGRDSPLHF. CDR3 DNA: TGTGCCAGCAGCCAAGCTGGGCGAGATTCACCCCTCCACTTT.

The genes are TRBV9 and TRBJ2-7; 14 bases map to TRBD2. Germline V gene sequence: CDR1 SGDLS, CDR2 YYNGEE. This CDR3 spans 18 amino acids. The ends lost 0 bases at V and 5 bases at J; junction bases unmatched: 10. CDR3 DNA sequence: TGTGCCAGCAGCGTAGAGGGACTAGCGGGAGTTCTTCCCCACGAGCAGTACTTC. Translating gives CASSVEGLAGVLPHEQYF.

The CDR3 DNA reads as TGTGCCAGCAGCGATCCCACAGGGGGCTATAACACTGAAGCTTTCTTT. This codes for CASSDPTGGYNTEAFF. This chain uses TRBV11-2 with TRBJ1-1; 9 nucleotides agree with TRBD1. Germline-derived CDR1 and CDR2 are SGHAT and FQNNGV. This CDR3 has 16 amino acids. V trimming: 5 bases; J trimming: 2 bases; junction bases outside the gene matches: 9.

In its sample, this clone was seen a few times. This chain uses TRBV19 with TRBJ1-5; maybe TRBD1 (6 bases). The V end was cut by 7 bases, the J end by 5 bases, with 15 bases between. CDR3 length: 14 residues. The germline CDR1 and CDR2 sequences are LNHDA and SQIVND (reference sequence). CDR3 sequence (DNA): TGTGCCAGTACCCCCTCGGGGGGGCATCAGCCCCAGCATTTT. Translation: CASTPSGGHQPQHF.

The chain combines TRBV15 with TRBJ1-6; TRBD1 might be the D (5 bases). The CDR3 runs 13 residues. V lost 0 bases to trimming and J lost 10 bases, with 7 bases between them. The germline V gene has CDR1 LNHNV and CDR2 YYDKDF (reference sequence). The CDR3 DNA reads as TGTGCCACCAGCAGAGATAGGGGATCACCCCTCCACTTT. Encoded protein: CATSRDRGSPLHF.

This clone was counted once. The chain couples TRBV24-1 to TRBJ2-1; TRBD2 agrees at 10 bases. This CDR3 is 16 amino acids long. Germline-derived CDR1 and CDR2 are KGHDR and SFDVKD. After removal of 4 bases from V and 8 bases from J, the junction contained 10 bases not matched to a gene. The CDR3, as DNA: TGTGCCACCAGTGAAGGAAGCGGGAGGGCCGTGGATGAGCAGTTCTTC. Its translation: CATSEGSGRAVDEQFF.

V is TRBV6-5 and J is TRBJ1-5; D ambiguous. Trimming took 4 bases from V and 4 from J, leaving 8 bases between them. CDR3 length equals 13 residues. Per the germline V gene, CDR1 is MNHEY and CDR2 is SVGAGI. For the CDR3, the DNA is TGTGCCAGCAGTTTCGCGGGTAATCAGCCCCAGCATTTT. Translating it yields CASSFAGNQPQHF.

The genes are TRBV5-5 and TRBJ1-6, with TRBD1 matching over 7 bases. V gave up 2 bases and J gave up 7 bases; unmatched junction bases: 15. The CDR3 spans 18 residues. Germline V gene data show CDR1 as SGHKS and CDR2 as YYEKEE (reference sequence). The CDR3 loop is CASSLSLGWDRGNSPLHF. CDR3 in DNA: TGTGCCAGCAGCTTATCCCTCGGGTGGGACAGAGGGAATTCACCCCTCCACTTT. Based on the CDR3 plus reference TRBV5-5 and TRBJ1-6, the full variable domain is DAGVTQSPTHLIKTRGQQVTLRCSPISGHKSVSWYQQVLGQGPQFIFQYYEKEERGRGNFPDRFSARQFPNYSSELNVNALLLGDSALYLCASSLSLGWDRGNSPLHFGNGTRLTVT.

The CDR3 DNA sequence: TGTGCCAGCAGTACTCGGGACAGAGACCAAGAGACCCAGTACTTC. Encoded protein: CASSTRDRDQETQYF. V gene TRBV28 combines with J gene TRBJ2-5, with 7 nucleotides matching TRBD1. The CDR3 runs to 15 residues. Per the germline V gene, CDR1 is MDHEN and CDR2 is SYDVKM. With V trimmed by 5 bases and J by 0 bases, 6 bases remained unmatched.

The chain has TRBV4-2 and TRBJ2-2, with TRBD2 matching 9 bases. CDR1 is LGHNA and CDR2 is YNFKEQ in the germline V gene. The CDR3 consists of 15 residues. The junction had 6 bases not matched to a gene; V was cut back by 4 bases and J by 6 bases. DNA of the CDR3: TGTGCCAGCAGCCCCTCCGGGACTAGCCCCGGGGAGCTGTTTTTT. It yields the protein CASSPSGTSPGELFF.

This chain joins TRBV28 and TRBJ2-7; TRBD1 aligns across 8 bases. Germline CDR1 is MDHEN and CDR2 is SYDVKM. Unmatched junction bases numbered 17, after V lost 5 bases and J lost 5 bases. The CDR3 runs to 17 residues. The CDR3 reads CASSHDRGQPNRDEQYF. DNA of the CDR3: TGTGCCAGCAGTCATGACAGGGGCCAACCTAATCGAGACGAGCAGTACTTC.

The V call is TRBV30, the J call TRBJ1-2, with 7 bases aligning to TRBD1. The CDR3 consists of 13 residues. With 4 bases clipped from V and 1 base from J, the junction kept 3 bases outside the gene matches. Looked up from germline, CDR1 is GTSNPN and CDR2 is SVGIG (reference sequence). The CDR3 sequence is CAWTGQYNYGYTF. For the CDR3, the DNA is TGTGCCTGGACGGGACAGTATAACTATGGCTACACCTTC.

This chain joins TRBV11-2 and TRBJ2-2; 8 bases are a match to TRBD2. Germline values: CDR1 SGHAT, CDR2 FQNNGV. V shed 5 bases and J 3 bases; nucleotides not matched to a gene: 5. The CDR3 length is 15 residues. For the CDR3, the DNA is TGTGCCAGCAGCGTATCGGGAGGGTACACCGGGGAGCTGTTTTTT. This sequence encodes CASSVSGGYTGELFF.

This clone was seen only once. This chain uses TRBV7-2 with TRBJ2-7; D ambiguous. Germline V lookup: CDR1 SGHTA, CDR2 FQGNSA. The V end was cut by 3 bases, the J end by 0 bases, with 9 bases between. The CDR3 covers 14 residues. CDR3 protein: CASSLSEFSYEQYF. In nucleotides, the CDR3 is TGTGCCAGCAGCTTGAGCGAGTTCTCCTACGAGCAGTACTTC.

The chain joins TRBV18 to TRBJ1-5, with TRBD1 identical over 7 bases. Germline values: CDR1 KGHSH, CDR2 LQKENI. This CDR3 spans 15 amino acids. The V segment lost 3 bases and the J segment 0 bases; nucleotides outside the gene matches: 2. CDR3 DNA sequence: TGTGCCAGCTCACCCCAGGGGGGTAGCAATCAGCCCCAGCATTTT. Translation: CASSPQGGSNQPQHF.

The chain is built from TRBV27 and TRBJ2-7; tentative D call: TRBD1 (5 bases). The CDR3 consists of 11 residues. V shed 8 bases and J shed 2 bases, with 7 bases lying between them. Germline-derived CDR1 and CDR2 are MNHEY and SMNVEV (reference sequence). The CDR3 DNA reads as TGTGCCAGCGGCAGGGCCTACGAGCAGTACTTC. It specifies CASGRAYEQYF.

V usage is TRBV11-2 and J usage is TRBJ2-7; TRBD1 might be the D (5 bases). Germline lookup yields CDR1 SGHAT and CDR2 FQNNGV. Trimming left V 5 bases short and J 4 bases short, with 9 bases between. The CDR3 sequence is 12 residues long. Here the CDR3 reads CASSTQGYEQYF. The CDR3, as DNA: TGTGCCAGCAGCACCCAGGGTTACGAGCAGTACTTC.

The chain employs TRBV5-5 and TRBJ2-5; D may be TRBD2 (5 bases). CDR1 SGHKS and CDR2 YYEKEE come from the germline V gene (reference sequence). The CDR3 is 16 residues long. Trimming stripped 0 bases from V and 0 bases from J, with 12 bases between. The CDR3 reads CASSLVIANYQETQYF. CDR3 nucleotide sequence: TGTGCCAGCAGCTTGGTTATAGCGAACTACCAAGAGACCCAGTACTTC. Based on the CDR3 plus reference TRBV5-5 and TRBJ2-5, the full variable domain is DAGVTQSPTHLIKTRGQQVTLRCSPISGHKSVSWYQQVLGQGPQFIFQYYEKEERGRGNFPDRFSARQFPNYSSELNVNALLLGDSALYLCASSLVIANYQETQYFGPGTRLLVL.

The chain joins TRBV5-1 to TRBJ2-3, with D perhaps TRBD2 (5 bases). V was shortened by 4 bases and J by 4 bases, with 16 bases between the two germline ends. The CDR3 extends over 15 amino acids. Germline CDR1 reads SGHRS; CDR2 reads YFSETQ. The CDR3 region has the DNA TGCGCCAGCAGCCCATTCGAGGGTTTTGCAGATACGCAGTATTTT. Amino acid sequence: CASSPFEGFADTQYF.

V usage is TRBV3-1 (or the pseudogene TRBV3-2) and J usage is TRBJ2-3, with D hard to call. Germline values: CDR1 LGHDT, CDR2 YNNKEL (reference sequence). CDR3 length equals 12 residues. With 1 base removed from V and 11 bases from J, the gap between germline ends came to 10 bases. The CDR3 is CASSQGSAMQYF. The CDR3 region has the DNA TGTGCCAGCAGCCAAGGGTCAGCGATGCAGTATTTT.

This clone appeared a single time. CDR3 protein: CASSATEAGEQFF. The CDR3 coding sequence is TGTGCCAGCAGCGCGACCGAAGCGGGCGAGCAGTTCTTC. This chain uses TRBV9 with TRBJ2-1; the D gene is possibly TRBD2 (6 bases). CDR3 size: 13 residues. Germline CDR1 SGDLS, CDR2 YYNGEE. Trimming removed 3 bases at V and 10 bases at J, with 14 bases between.

The V and J genes are TRBV7-9 and TRBJ1-4, with a possible D match to TRBD1 (5 bases). This CDR3 is built from 18 residues. Germline lookup yields CDR1 SEHNR and CDR2 FQNEAQ (reference sequence). V was pared by 2 bases and J by 8 bases, with 24 bases between. In DNA form, the CDR3 reads TGTGCCAGCAGCTTACGATTATTCCAGGAGGGGCGGGGAGAAAAACTGTTTTTT. This translates into CASSLRLFQEGRGEKLFF. Full variable domain (missing parts from reference TRBV7-9 and TRBJ1-4): DTGVSQNPRHKITKRGQNVTFRCDPISEHNRLYWYRQTLGQGPEFLTYFQNEAQLEKSRLLSDRFSAERPKGSFSTLEIQRTEQGDSAMYLCASSLRLFQEGRGEKLFFGSGTQLSVL.

The chain combines TRBV5-4 with TRBJ2-5, with D uncertain. Trimming took off 0 bases at V and 1 base at J, with 7 bases between the two ends. The CDR3 consists of 14 residues. The germline gives CDR1 SGHNT, CDR2 YYREEE (reference sequence). CDR3 sequence: CASSLDGVQETQYF. The CDR3 bases are TGTGCCAGCAGCTTGGACGGTGTCCAAGAGACCCAGTACTTC.

The genes are TRBV6-5 and TRBJ2-7; D ambiguous. From germline, CDR1 is MNHEY and CDR2 SVGAGI. V was trimmed by 0 bases and J by 6 bases, leaving 12 bases between them. The CDR3 loop spans 14 amino acids. DNA for the CDR3: TGTGCCAGCAGTTACTCGTTATCGGAGTTCGAGCAGTACTTC. Protein: CASSYSLSEFEQYF.

The chain employs TRBV7-2 and TRBJ2-1; 13 nucleotides align to TRBD2. V shed 6 bases and J 3 bases; nucleotides not matched to a gene: 8. CDR1 SGHTA and CDR2 FQGNSA come from the germline V gene. The CDR3 extends over 17 amino acids. The CDR3, as DNA: TGTGCCAGCAGGCAACTAGCGGGAGGGCGTTACTACAATGAGCAGTTCTTC. As protein: CASRQLAGGRYYNEQFF.

This chain uses TRBV2 with TRBJ2-7, with D possibly being TRBD2 (5 bases). V lost 7 bases, J lost 6 bases, and 19 bases lay in between. The CDR3 spans 14 residues. The germline V gene has CDR1 SNHLY and CDR2 FYNNEI. CDR3 region: CASTPRTSPSEQYF. The CDR3, as DNA: TGTGCCAGCACCCCACGGACTTCCCCTTCCGAGCAGTACTTC.

This clone was seen many times. The CDR3 region has the DNA TGTGCCAGTAGTCCCCGGGGTGGGAGCTCCTACGAGCAGTACTTC. Translating gives CASSPRGGSSYEQYF. The rearrangement uses TRBV19 and TRBJ2-7; perhaps TRBD2 as D (5 bases). The germline gives CDR1 LNHDA, CDR2 SQIVND (reference sequence). There are 15 residues in the CDR3. V was pared by 5 bases and J by 0 bases, with 14 bases between. The full variable domain, rest sourced from reference TRBV19 and TRBJ2-7, is DGGITQSPKYLFRKEGQNVTLSCEQNLNHDAMYWYRQDPGQGLRLIYYSQIVNDFQKGDIAEGYSVSREKKESFPLTVTSAQKNPTAFYLCASSPRGGSSYEQYFGPGTRLTVT.

This clone was counted between two and nine times. V is TRBV11-2 and J is TRBJ2-7; possibly TRBD2 for D (6 bases). Germline V gives CDR1 SGHAT, CDR2 FQNNGV. CDR3 length: 17 residues. V was pared by 1 base and J by 6 bases, with 22 bases between. The CDR3 is CASSLGLGLGGDSEQYF. CDR3 sequence (DNA): TGTGCCAGCAGCTTAGGTCTAGGCCTGGGGGGTGATTCCGAGCAGTACTTC.